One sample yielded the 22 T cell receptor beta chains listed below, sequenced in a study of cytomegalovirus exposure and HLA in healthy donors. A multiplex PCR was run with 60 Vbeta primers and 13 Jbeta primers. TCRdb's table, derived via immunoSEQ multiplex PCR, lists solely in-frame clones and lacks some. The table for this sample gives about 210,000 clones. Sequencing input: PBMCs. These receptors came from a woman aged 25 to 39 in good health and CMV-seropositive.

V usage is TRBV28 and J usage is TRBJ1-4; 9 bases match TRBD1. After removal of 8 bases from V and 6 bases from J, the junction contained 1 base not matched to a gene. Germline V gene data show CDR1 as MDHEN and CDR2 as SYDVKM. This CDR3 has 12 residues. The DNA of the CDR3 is TGTGCCAGCGGGACAGGGTATGAAAAACTGTTTTTT. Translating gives CASGTGYEKLFF.

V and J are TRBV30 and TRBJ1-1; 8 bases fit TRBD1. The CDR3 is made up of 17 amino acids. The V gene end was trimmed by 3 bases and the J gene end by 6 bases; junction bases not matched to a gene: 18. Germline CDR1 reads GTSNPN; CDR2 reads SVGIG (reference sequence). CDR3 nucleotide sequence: TGTGCCTGGAGCAAACTCAGGGGGCGCTTTAGTAACGCTGAAGCTTTCTTT. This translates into CAWSKLRGRFSNAEAFF.

The CDR3 DNA reads as TGCGCCAGCAGCTTGGGCGGGACAGACCTTGAAAAACTGTTTTTT. It encodes CASSLGGTDLEKLFF. The rearrangement links TRBV5-1 to TRBJ1-4, with 7 bases aligning to TRBD1. The ends lost 0 bases at V and 7 bases at J; junction bases unmatched: 6. There are 15 residues in the CDR3. CDR1 is SGHRS, CDR2 YFSETQ, per germline.

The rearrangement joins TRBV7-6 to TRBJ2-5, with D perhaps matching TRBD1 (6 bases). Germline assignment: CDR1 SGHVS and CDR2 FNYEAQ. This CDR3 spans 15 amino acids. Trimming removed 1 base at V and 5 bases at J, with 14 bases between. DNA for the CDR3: TGTGCCAGCAGCTTAGGCACAGGGTACGGCGAGACCCAGTACTTC. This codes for CASSLGTGYGETQYF.

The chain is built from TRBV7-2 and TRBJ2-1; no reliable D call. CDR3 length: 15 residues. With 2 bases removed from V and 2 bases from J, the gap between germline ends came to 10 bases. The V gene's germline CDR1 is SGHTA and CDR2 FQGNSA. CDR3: CASSLLRAPYNEQFF. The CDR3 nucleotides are TGTGCCAGCAGCTTACTCCGCGCCCCCTACAATGAGCAGTTCTTC.

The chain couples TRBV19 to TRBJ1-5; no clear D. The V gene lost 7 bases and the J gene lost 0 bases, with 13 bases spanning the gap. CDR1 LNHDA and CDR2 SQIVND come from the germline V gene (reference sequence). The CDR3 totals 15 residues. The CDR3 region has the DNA TGTGCCAGTAACTGGGCCTCAGGTAGCAATCAGCCCCAGCATTTT. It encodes CASNWASGSNQPQHF. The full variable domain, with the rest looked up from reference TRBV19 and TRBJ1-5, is DGGITQSPKYLFRKEGQNVTLSCEQNLNHDAMYWYRQDPGQGLRLIYYSQIVNDFQKGDIAEGYSVSREKKESFPLTVTSAQKNPTAFYLCASNWASGSNQPQHFGDGTRLSIL.

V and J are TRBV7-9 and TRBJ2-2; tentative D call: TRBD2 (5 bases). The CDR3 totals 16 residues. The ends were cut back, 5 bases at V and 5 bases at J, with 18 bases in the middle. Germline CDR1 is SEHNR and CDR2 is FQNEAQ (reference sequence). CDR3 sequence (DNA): TGTGCCAGCAGCCCTTTGGACTGGCCGGGGACCGGGGAGCTGTTTTTT. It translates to CASSPLDWPGTGELFF. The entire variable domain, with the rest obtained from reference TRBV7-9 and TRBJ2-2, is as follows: DTGVSQNPRHKITKRGQNVTFRCDPISEHNRLYWYRQTLGQGPEFLTYFQNEAQLEKSRLLSDRFSAERPKGSFSTLEIQRTEQGDSAMYLCASSPLDWPGTGELFFGEGSRLTVL.

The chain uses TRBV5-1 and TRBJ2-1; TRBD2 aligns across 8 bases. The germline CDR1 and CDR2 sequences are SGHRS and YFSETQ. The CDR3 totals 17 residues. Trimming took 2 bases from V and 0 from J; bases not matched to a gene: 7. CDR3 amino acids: CASSLYVSGSSYNEQFF. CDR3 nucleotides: TGCGCCAGCAGCTTATATGTAAGCGGGAGCTCCTACAATGAGCAGTTCTTC.

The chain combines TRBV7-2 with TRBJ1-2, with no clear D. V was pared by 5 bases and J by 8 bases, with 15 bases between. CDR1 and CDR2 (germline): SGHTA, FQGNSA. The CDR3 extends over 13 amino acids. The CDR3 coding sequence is TGTGCCAGCAGCGCCGACCCGAGGGCAGGCTACACCTTC. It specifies CASSADPRAGYTF.

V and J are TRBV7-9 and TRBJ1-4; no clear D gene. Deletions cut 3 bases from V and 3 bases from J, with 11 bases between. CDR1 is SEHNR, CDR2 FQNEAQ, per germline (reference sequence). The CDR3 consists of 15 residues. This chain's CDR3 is CASSFYYRSNEKLFF. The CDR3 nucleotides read TGTGCCAGCAGCTTTTATTACCGGTCTAATGAAAAACTGTTTTTT.

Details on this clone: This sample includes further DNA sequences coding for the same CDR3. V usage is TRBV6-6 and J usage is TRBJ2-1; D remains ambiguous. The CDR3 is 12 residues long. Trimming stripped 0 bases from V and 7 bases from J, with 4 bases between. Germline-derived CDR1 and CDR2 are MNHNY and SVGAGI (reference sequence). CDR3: CASSYSRNEQFF. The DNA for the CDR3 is TGTGCCAGCAGTTACTCTCGTAATGAGCAGTTCTTC.

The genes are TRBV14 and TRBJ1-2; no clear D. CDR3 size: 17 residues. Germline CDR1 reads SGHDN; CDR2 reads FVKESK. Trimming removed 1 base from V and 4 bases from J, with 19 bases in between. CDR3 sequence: CASSQGVIVGGLYGYTF. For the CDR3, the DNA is TGTGCCAGCAGCCAAGGTGTGATCGTGGGAGGCCTCTATGGCTACACCTTC. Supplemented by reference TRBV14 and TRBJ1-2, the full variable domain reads EAGVTQFPSHSVIEKGQTVTLRCDPISGHDNLYWYRRVMGKEIKFLLHFVKESKQDESGMPNNRFLAERTGGTYSTLKVQPAELEDSGVYFCASSQGVIVGGLYGYTFGSGTRLTVV.

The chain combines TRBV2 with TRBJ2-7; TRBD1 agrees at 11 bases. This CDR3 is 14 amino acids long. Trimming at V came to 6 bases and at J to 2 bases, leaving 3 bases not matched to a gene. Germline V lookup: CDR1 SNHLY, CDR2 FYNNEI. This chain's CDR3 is CASSRDRGAYEQYF. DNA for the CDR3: TGTGCCAGCAGCCGGGACAGGGGGGCCTACGAGCAGTACTTC. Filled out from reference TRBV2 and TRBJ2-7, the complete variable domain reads EPEVTQTPSHQVTQMGQEVILRCVPISNHLYFYWYRQILGQKVEFLVSFYNNEISEKSEIFDDQFSVERPDGSNFTLKIRSTKLEDSAMYFCASSRDRGAYEQYFGPGTRLTVT.

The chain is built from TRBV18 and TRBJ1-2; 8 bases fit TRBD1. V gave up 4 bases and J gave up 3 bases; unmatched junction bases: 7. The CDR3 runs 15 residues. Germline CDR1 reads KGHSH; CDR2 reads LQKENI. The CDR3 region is CASSQDQGADYGYTF. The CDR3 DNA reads TGTGCCAGCTCACAGGATCAGGGGGCGGACTATGGCTACACCTTC.

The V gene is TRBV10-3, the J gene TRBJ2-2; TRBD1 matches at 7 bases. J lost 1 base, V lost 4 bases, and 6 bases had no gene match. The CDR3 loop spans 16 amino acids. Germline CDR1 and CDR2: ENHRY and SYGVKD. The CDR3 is CAISATTGRNTGELFF. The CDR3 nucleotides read TGTGCCATCAGTGCTACGACAGGGAGGAACACCGGGGAGCTGTTTTTT.

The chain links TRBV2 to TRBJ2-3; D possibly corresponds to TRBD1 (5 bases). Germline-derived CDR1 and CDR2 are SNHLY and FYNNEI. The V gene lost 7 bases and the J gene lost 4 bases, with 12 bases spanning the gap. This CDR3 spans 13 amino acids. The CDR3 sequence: CASTGSPPDTQYF. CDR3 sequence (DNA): TGTGCCAGCACAGGGTCCCCCCCAGATACGCAGTATTTT.

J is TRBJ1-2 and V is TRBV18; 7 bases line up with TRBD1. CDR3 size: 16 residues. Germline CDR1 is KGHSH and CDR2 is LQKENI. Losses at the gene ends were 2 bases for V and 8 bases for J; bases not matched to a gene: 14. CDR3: CASSPFENRGTGGYTF. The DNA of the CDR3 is TGTGCCAGCTCACCATTTGAGAACAGGGGCACTGGGGGCTACACCTTC. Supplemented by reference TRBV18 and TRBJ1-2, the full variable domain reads NAGVMQNPRHLVRRRGQEARLRCSPMKGHSHVYWYRQLPEEGLKFMVYLQKENIIDESGMPKERFSAEFPKEGPSILRIQQVVRGDSAAYFCASSPFENRGTGGYTFGSGTRLTVV.

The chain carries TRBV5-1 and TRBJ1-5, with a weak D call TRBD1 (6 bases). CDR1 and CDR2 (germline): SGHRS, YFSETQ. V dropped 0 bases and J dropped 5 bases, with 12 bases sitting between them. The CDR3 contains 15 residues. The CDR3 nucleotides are TGCGCCAGCAGCTTGGAAGGGGGGGCGTATCAGCCCCAGCATTTT. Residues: CASSLEGGAYQPQHF.

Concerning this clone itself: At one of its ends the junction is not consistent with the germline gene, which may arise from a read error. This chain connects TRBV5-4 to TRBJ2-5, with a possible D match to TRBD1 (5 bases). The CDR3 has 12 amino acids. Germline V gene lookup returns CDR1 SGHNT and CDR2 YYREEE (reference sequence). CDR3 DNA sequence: TGCCTTGTAGGGGTTTCCAAAGAGACCCAGTACTTC. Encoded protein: CLVGVSKETQYF.

The CDR3 region is CASSLYRPGQGTTHEKLFF. CDR3 nucleotide sequence: TGTGCCAGCAGTCTTTACCGCCCGGGACAGGGCACTACCCATGAAAAACTGTTTTTT. The chain carries TRBV27 and TRBJ1-4; 9 bases map to TRBD1. The ends lost 5 bases at V and 6 bases at J; junction bases unmatched: 19. Germline values: CDR1 MNHEY, CDR2 SMNVEV (reference sequence). The CDR3 runs to 19 residues. Based on the CDR3 plus reference TRBV27 and TRBJ1-4, the full variable domain is EAQVTQNPRYLITVTGKKLTVTCSQNMNHEYMSWYRQDPGLGLRQIYYSMNVEVTDKGDVPEGYKVSRKEKRNFPLILESPSPNQTSLYFCASSLYRPGQGTTHEKLFFGSGTQLSVL.

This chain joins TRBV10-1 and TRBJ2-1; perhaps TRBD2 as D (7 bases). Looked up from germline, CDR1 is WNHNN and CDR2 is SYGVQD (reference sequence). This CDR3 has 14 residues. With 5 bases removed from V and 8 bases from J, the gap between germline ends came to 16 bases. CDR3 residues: CASSRGAQVDEQFF. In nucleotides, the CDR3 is TGCGCCAGCAGTCGGGGGGCCCAGGTCGATGAGCAGTTCTTC.

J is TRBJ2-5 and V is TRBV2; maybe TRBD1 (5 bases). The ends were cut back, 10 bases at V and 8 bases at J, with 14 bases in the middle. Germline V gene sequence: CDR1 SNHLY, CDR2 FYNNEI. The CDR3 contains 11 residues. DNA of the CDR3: TGTGCCATTTTGGACCAGGGCACCCAGTACTTC. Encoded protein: CAILDQGTQYF. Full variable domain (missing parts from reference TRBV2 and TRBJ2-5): EPEVTQTPSHQVTQMGQEVILRCVPISNHLYFYWYRQILGQKVEFLVSFYNNEISEKSEIFDDQFSVERPDGSNFTLKIRSTKLEDSAMYFCAILDQGTQYFGPGTRLLVL.